This T cell receptor (beta chain) stems from a study of control samples from healthy donors and cancer patients. Only in-frame clones appear in the TCRdb table, and some are missing; sequencing was by immunoSEQ multiplex PCR. The sample has about 410,000 clones, 90% seen once. V was clipped by 3 bases and J by 5 bases, with 18 bases between them. Germline CDR1 reads SGDLS; CDR2 reads YYNGEE. The CDR3 is made up of 16 amino acids. V gene TRBV9 combines with J gene TRBJ2-1, with D possibly TRBD1 on 6 matching bases. Sample: PBMCs. This receptor was taken from a man aged 35-49 years with head and neck cancer. CDR3 nucleotides: TGTGCCAGCAGCGCGGGCGGCACAGGGATAGACAATGAGCAGTTCTTC. Its translation: CASSAGGTGIDNEQFF.